Shown below are 5 T cell receptor beta chains from a single sample sequenced in a study of quantifying T cell responses using KT2 cells. Study-level information: RNA was reverse transcribed with TCR alpha and beta constant-region primers.

An oligo carrying a UMI was ligated to the cDNA 3' end. First-round PCR used three to five cycles and beta primers RC1.1 and RC1.2 covering TRBC1 and TRBC2. MiXCR, run by TCRdb on the UMI-ligation and nested PCR reads, gives a single entry per CDR3 protein. The sample carries tens of thousands of distinct CDR3 sequences, roughly 10% recorded once. The material sequenced was PBMCs spiked with cells of the T cell clone KT2. These receptors were obtained from a human donor.

This clonotype was picked up a small number of times. The gene calls are TRBV7-2 and TRBJ2-1; D not resolved. Germline CDR1 SGHTA, CDR2 FQGNSA. V lost 5 bases to trimming and J lost 4 bases, with 15 bases between them. CDR3 size: 15 residues. The CDR3 sequence: CASSPRTGEYNEQFF. Written as DNA, the CDR3 is TGTGCCAGCAGCCCACGGACCGGAGAGTACAATGAGCAGTTCTTC. The complete variable domain, with remaining parts taken from reference TRBV7-2 and TRBJ2-1, reads GAGVSQSPSNKVTEKGKDVELRCDPISGHTALYWYRQSLGQGLEFLIYFQGNSAPDKSGLPSDRFSAERTGGSVSTLTIQRTQQEDSAVYLCASSPRTGEYNEQFFGPGTRLTVL.

The rearrangement joins TRBV6-2 or TRBV6-3 to TRBJ2-1; maybe TRBD1 (5 bases). V gave up 4 bases and J gave up 9 bases, with 16 bases separating them. The CDR3 is 14 residues long. Germline V gives CDR1 MNHEY, CDR2 SVGEGT. For the CDR3, the DNA is TGTGCCAGCAGTTCGTCAGATAGGGGTCGTGAGCAGTTCTTC. Amino acids: CASSSSDRGREQFF.

This clonotype occurred many times. The chain joins TRBV30 to TRBJ2-2, with 11 bases matching TRBD2. J was trimmed by 7 bases and V by 2 bases; bases with no gene match: 12. Germline CDR1 GTSNPN, CDR2 SVGIG (reference sequence). The CDR3 runs to 17 residues. CDR3 in DNA: TGTGCCTGGAGTCTTCAACTAGCGGGAGAAGGTGGCGGGGAGCTGTTTTTT. The encoded protein is CAWSLQLAGEGGGELFF.

Ten or more counts support this clonotype. The chain uses TRBV6-6 and TRBJ1-2, with 10 bases matching TRBD1. V lost 6 bases and J lost 6; bases outside the gene matches: 7. The CDR3 runs 14 residues. Germline-derived CDR1 and CDR2 are MNHNY and SVGAGI (reference sequence). In DNA form, the CDR3 reads TGTGCCAGCAGACGGGACAGGGGTGAGGATGGCTACACCTTC. It is translated as CASRRDRGEDGYTF.

DNA for the CDR3: TGTGCCAGTAGGAACGCGGGCTTTTACTATGGCTACACCTTC. Its translation is CASRNAGFYYGYTF. V and J are TRBV19 and TRBJ1-2; D not certain. The length of the CDR3 is 14 residues. The V end lost 6 bases, the J end lost 3 bases, and 14 bases lay between the germline ends. Germline CDR1 reads LNHDA; CDR2 reads SQIVND (reference sequence).